This entry concerns a single T cell receptor (beta chain). An input of roughly 0.5 to 1 ug of RNA was subjected to reverse transcription using random hexamers. TCRdb independently ran MiXCR on the immunoSEQ multiplex PCR reads; one entry per CDR3 protein. In the table there are some 200,000 distinct CDR3 sequences, roughly nine tenths of which are singletons. Germline loops: CDR1 MGHDK, CDR2 SYGVNS. CDR3 length: 13 residues. Trimming shortened V by 4 bases and J by 7 bases, and 13 bases separated the two germline ends. This entry is derived from a study of CD8 T cells in Susac syndrome. V and J are TRBV25-1 and TRBJ1-2; D remains unclear. The source is a human donor with Susac syndrome. The material sequenced was CD4+ T cells from PBMCs. The CDR3 coding sequence is TGTGCCAGCAGTGTATGGGGTGCCGGTGGCTACACCTTC. Residues: CASSVWGAGGYTF.